This T cell receptor (beta chain) was found in a study of OX40 agonist ivuxolimab in advanced cancers. Study outcomes and limitations: Clonal expansion from baseline to week 6 occurred in both CD4+ and CD8+ T cells.

The V gene's germline CDR1 is MNHEY and CDR2 SVGAGI. J was trimmed by 8 bases and V by 5 bases; bases with no gene match: 8. The CDR3 has 14 amino acids. Assay used: immunoSEQ multiplex PCR; TCRdb lists only in-frame clones, some missing. This table has tens of thousands of clones, more than 85% appearing once. Of note for this clone: Its antigen is undetermined.

The V call is TRBV6-5, the J call TRBJ1-2, with TRBD1 matching 10 bases. Here the sequenced sample was CD4+ or CD8+ T cells sorted from blood, taken in a trial of the OX40 agonist ivuxolimab. This clonotype was obtained from an adult with an advanced solid tumor such as melanoma, head and neck, liver or kidney cancer. CDR3 bases: TGTGCCAGCAGTGTCGACAGGGGGCCTTGGGGCTACACCTTC. It codes for CASSVDRGPWGYTF.